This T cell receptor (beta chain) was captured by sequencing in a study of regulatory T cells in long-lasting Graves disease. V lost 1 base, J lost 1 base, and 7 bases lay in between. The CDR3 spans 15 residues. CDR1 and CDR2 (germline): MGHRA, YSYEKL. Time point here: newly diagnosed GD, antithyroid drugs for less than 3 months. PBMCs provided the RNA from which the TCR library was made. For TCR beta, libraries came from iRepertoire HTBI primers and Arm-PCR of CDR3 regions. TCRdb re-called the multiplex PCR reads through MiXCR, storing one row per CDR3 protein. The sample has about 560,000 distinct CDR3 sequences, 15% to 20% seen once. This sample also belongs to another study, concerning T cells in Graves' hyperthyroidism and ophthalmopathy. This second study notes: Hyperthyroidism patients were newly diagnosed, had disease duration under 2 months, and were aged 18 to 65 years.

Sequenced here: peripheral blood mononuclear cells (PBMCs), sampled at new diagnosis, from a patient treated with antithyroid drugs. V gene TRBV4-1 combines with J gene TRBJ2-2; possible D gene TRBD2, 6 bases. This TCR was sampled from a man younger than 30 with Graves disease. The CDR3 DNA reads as TGCGCCAGCAGCCAAGGGGACTGGAACACCGGGGAGCTGTTTTTT. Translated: CASSQGDWNTGELFF.